This T cell receptor beta chain was retrieved from a study of CD8+ T cells in alopecia areata. Notes on the study in general: Patients showed less clear TCR sequence sharing than mice, possibly partly because of HLA diversity.

Once RNA had been extracted, it was reverse transcribed into cDNA to act as the sequencing template. Data came from immunoSEQ multiplex PCR; TCRdb stores just in-frame clones and leaves some out. The data show 200,000 to 250,000 clones, around 66% seen once. As for this clone: Its target is not known.

Treatment in this sample: oral pan-JAK inhibitor, 5-10 mg twice daily. The clonotype originates from a human donor with alopecia areata. The material was CD4+ T cells sorted from blood, obtained at week 4, from a patient treated with tofacitinib.

The CDR3 nucleotides are TGTGCCACCAGCAGAGATGGGCAGTTTGCCTCGGGAATTTCACCCCTCCACTTT. It codes for CATSRDGQFASGISPLHF. V is TRBV15 and J is TRBJ1-6; D is ambiguous. The germline CDR1 and CDR2 sequences are LNHNV and YYDKDF (reference sequence). Between the trimmed V and J ends, which lost 0 bases and 9 bases, there was a span of 21 bases. This CDR3 is 18 amino acids long.